The T cell receptor (beta chain) under discussion was sequenced for a study of shared clonotypes between healthy human individuals. Study context: A couple of women and a few men aged 18 to 49 served as donors. Study-wide findings and caveats: It was observed that roughly 5.4% of naive CD4 clonotypes were shared across several donors.

A remark on this clone: Antigen: not known.

Naive CD8 cells comprised CD45RO-negative, CCR7-positively selected cells, excluding terminally differentiated effector memory CD45RA+ cells. HIV-negative, healthy adults without recent acute infections or vaccinations were the donors. The germline V gene has CDR1 SGHRS and CDR2 YFSETQ. V lost 1 base to trimming and J lost 6 bases, with 8 bases between them. The CDR3 covers 12 residues. The authors loaded 200 ng DNA, 28,000 or so T cell genomes, into sorted-subset replicate PCRs. Measured with immunoSEQ multiplex PCR; TCRdb has only the in-frame clones, and not every one. The sample consists of 2 million to 2.5 million clones, 90% to 95% of them appearing once.

This TCR derives from a man younger than 35 in good health. Some clones in this sample may be carry-over from other donors' samples. The material sequenced was naive CD8+ T cells from PBMCs. The chain is built from TRBV5-1 and TRBJ2-7, with D possibly called TRBD1 or TRBD2 (5 bases each). The CDR3 spells CASSLSGPEQYF. The CDR3 nucleotides read TGCGCCAGCAGCTTGTCGGGGCCCGAGCAGTACTTC.